The subject of this entry is one T cell receptor (beta chain). This CDR3 has 15 residues. V lost 1 base to trimming and J lost 0 bases, with 8 bases between them. Germline V gene data show CDR1 as SGHTA and CDR2 as FQGNSA. The data were obtained in a study of CD8+CD57+ T cells in acquired aplastic anemia. CDR3 and TCR beta VDJ profiling relied on a genomic DNA template. TCRdb recomputed calls from the reads with MiXCR, one row per CDR3 protein. Among about 180,000 distinct CDR3 sequences listed, less than 65% were seen once. Patients who underwent sequencing had shown CD8+CD57+ cell expansion by flow cytometry.

This chain uses TRBV7-2 with TRBJ2-3, with D possibly TRBD2 on 5 matching bases. The source of this sequence is a human donor with aplastic anemia. Source material: sorted CD4+, CD8+, or CD8+CD57+ T cells (not recorded which) from PBMCs. The CDR3 loop reads CASSLGTPSTDTQYF. As DNA, the CDR3 is TGTGCCAGCAGCTTAGGGACTCCGAGCACAGATACGCAGTATTTT. The full variable domain, its missing parts supplied by reference TRBV7-2 and TRBJ2-3, is GAGVSQSPSNKVTEKGKDVELRCDPISGHTALYWYRQSLGQGLEFLIYFQGNSAPDKSGLPSDRFSAERTGGSVSTLTIQRTQQEDSAVYLCASSLGTPSTDTQYFGPGTRLTVL.